The present T cell receptor beta chain was sequenced within a study of T cell responses to AZD1222 COVID-19 vaccine. Trimming stripped 0 bases from V and 0 bases from J, with 2 bases between. CDR1 MNHNS and CDR2 SASEGT come from the germline V gene. This CDR3 has 14 amino acids. Generated by immunoSEQ multiplex PCR, the TCRdb table keeps only in-frame clones and is missing some. The table lists 90,000 to 120,000 clones, nearly 90% of them singletons. This clonotype was sampled from an adult who received the AZD1222 COVID-19 vaccine. The source material was peripheral blood, sampled 28 days after the second AZD1222 dose. This chain uses TRBV6-1 with TRBJ1-4; D not certain. The CDR3 coding sequence is TGTGCCAGCAGTGAAGCATCAACTAATGAAAAACTGTTTTTT. Translation: CASSEASTNEKLFF.